The rows below give T cell receptor beta chains drawn from one sample of a study of CD8+ T cells in alopecia areata. Here immunoSEQ multiplex PCR was the method, and the copy in TCRdb shows in-frame clones only, minus some. The profile shows roughly 110,000 clones, 84% of them singletons. This specimen consisted of CD8+ T cells sorted from blood, obtained at week 24, from a patient treated with tofacitinib. These receptor sequences come from a human donor with alopecia areata. CDR3s include the opening cysteine and the closing phenylalanine or tryptophan. The D gene is left open where the match is weak. Some rows mark clone size as missing; the rest say once, few, many or name a class of expanded clone.

>.|TRBV5-6|.|TRBJ1-6
CASSLSPNSLNSPLHF
TGTGCCAGCAGCTTGTCCCCGAACTCACTTAATTCACCCCTCCACTTT
>.|TRBV30|.|TRBJ2-3
CAWLSLDTQYF
TGTGCCTGGCTATCTTTAGATACGCAGTATTTT
>TRBD1|TRBV5-4|.|TRBJ2-7
CASSSGTGAYEQYF
TGTGCCAGCAGCTCCGGGACAGGGGCCTACGAGCAGTACTTC
>TRBD2|TRBV19|.|TRBJ2-7
CASSMGGSGYEQYF
TGTGCCAGTAGTATGGGAGGGTCGGGCTACGAGCAGTACTTC
>.|TRBV12-5|.|TRBJ1-1
CASGLFTSLHVGEAFF
TGTGCTAGTGGTTTGTTTACGAGTTTACATGTGGGGGAAGCTTTCTTT
>.|TRBV6-5|.|TRBJ2-7
CASSYSITYEQYF
TGTGCCAGCAGTTACTCCATCACATACGAGCAGTACTTC
>.|TRBV19|.|TRBJ2-1
CASSSYSVLEQFF
TGTGCCAGTAGTTCCTATAGCGTATTGGAGCAGTTCTTC
>TRBD1|TRBV4-3|.|TRBJ1-5
CASSQGHGTGGQPQHF
TGCGCCAGCAGCCAGGGCCATGGGACAGGGGGACAGCCCCAGCATTTT
>.|TRBV15|.|TRBJ2-1
CATSRDPHPGNEQFF
TGTGCCACCAGCAGAGATCCCCATCCTGGGAATGAGCAGTTCTTC
>TRBD2|TRBV7-7|.|TRBJ2-1
CASSPTSGGGNEQFF
TGTGCTAGCAGCCCGACTAGCGGGGGGGGTAATGAGCAGTTCTTC
>TRBD1|TRBV30|.|TRBJ1-2
CAWGVGQGNNYGYTF
TGTGCCTGGGGAGTCGGACAGGGGAACAACTATGGCTACACCTTC
>.|TRBV7-2|.|TRBJ2-1
CASSFAEGLPYNEQFF
TGTGCCAGCAGTTTTGCCGAGGGACTTCCCTACAATGAGCAGTTCTTC
>.|TRBV7-9|.|TRBJ2-7
CASTIQTLSSYEQYF
TGTGCCAGCACCATACAGACCTTGAGCTCCTACGAGCAGTACTTC
>.|TRBV2|.|TRBJ1-2
CASSEAVGRNYGYTF
TGTGCCAGCAGTGAAGCGGTGGGGAGGAACTATGGCTACACCTTC
>.|TRBV19|.|TRBJ2-7
CASSNLLGTFESEQYF
TGTGCCAGTAGTAACCTTCTGGGGACATTCGAATCCGAGCAGTACTTC
>TRBD1|TRBV6-1|.|TRBJ1-2
CASSHRDRDNYGYTF
TGTGCCAGCAGTCACCGGGACAGAGATAACTATGGCTACACCTTC
>.|TRBV4-1|.|TRBJ2-5
CASSHRSGEVTQYF
TGCGCCAGCAGCCATAGATCTGGCGAGGTGACCCAGTACTTC
>.|TRBV27|.|TRBJ2-1
CASSTPQVHEQFF
TGTGCCAGCAGTACACCACAGGTCCATGAGCAGTTCTTC
>.|TRBV2|.|TRBJ2-7
CASSEGPGGTYEQYF
TGTGCCAGCAGTGAAGGTCCCGGGGGAACCTACGAGCAGTACTTC
>.|TRBV27|once|TRBJ2-7
CASSLTGTRLEQYF
TGTGCCAGCAGTTTGACCGGGACACGTCTCGAGCAGTACTTC
>.|TRBV29-1|few|TRBJ2-5
CSVHEGLETQYF
TGCAGCGTTCACGAGGGGTTAGAGACCCAGTACTTC
>TRBD2|TRBV7-2|.|TRBJ2-7
CASSSGLAGYYEQYF
TGTGCCAGCAGCTCCGGACTAGCGGGGTACTACGAGCAGTACTTC
>TRBD1|TRBV18|.|TRBJ2-7
CASSPGTGEYF
TGTGCCAGCTCACCCGGGACAGGTGAATACTTC
>.|TRBV6-5|.|TRBJ2-1
CASRTGPSSYNEQFF
TGTGCCAGCAGAACCGGACCGAGCTCCTACAATGAGCAGTTCTTC
>TRBD2|TRBV27|.|TRBJ2-5
CASSKGVASGQETQYF
TGTGCCAGCAGTAAAGGAGTGGCTAGCGGCCAAGAGACCCAGTACTTC
>.|TRBV7-9|few|TRBJ2-3
CASSLASGDLDTQYF
TGTGCCAGCAGCTTAGCCAGCGGAGATTTAGATACGCAGTATTTT
>.|TRBV27|.|TRBJ2-1
CASTTFVPAIF
TGTGCCAGCACCACCTTCGTCCCGGCGATCTTC
>.|TRBV19|.|TRBJ2-1
CASMTGSEQFF
TGTGCCAGTATGACGGGAAGTGAGCAGTTCTTC
>.|TRBV11-2|.|TRBJ2-5
CAGGDKETQYF
TGTGCCGGGGGGGACAAAGAGACCCAGTACTTC
>.|TRBV4-2|once|TRBJ1-1
CASSLSGEGLNTEAFF
TGTGCCAGCAGCCTCTCTGGGGAGGGTCTGAACACTGAAGCTTTCTTT